This T cell receptor beta chain was identified in a study of shared clonotypes between healthy human individuals. The overall study: Participating donors consisted of two women and a few men aged 18 to 49.

Assay execution proceeded at the deep level. The genomic DNA of each subset was split evenly across several immunoSEQ plates. Libraries were prepared by immunoSEQ multiplex PCR; TCRdb keeps only in-frame clonotypes and omits some of them. The sample lists about 1 million clones; around 82% were seen once. From germline, CDR1 is SGHNT and CDR2 YYREEE (reference sequence). The CDR3 loop spans 13 amino acids. The V and J ends lost 3 bases and 7 bases respectively, with 10 bases between them. This receptor was taken from a man aged 18-30 years in good health. Some clones in this sample may be carry-over from other donors' samples. The source material was memory CD4+ T cells from PBMCs. Subset reported: CD45RA-negative fraction. V gene TRBV5-4 combines with J gene TRBJ2-2; tentative D call: TRBD2 (5 bases). The CDR3 DNA reads TGTGCCAGCAGCTACCGGGGAAACGGGGAGCTGTTTTTT. Amino acid sequence: CASSYRGNGELFF.